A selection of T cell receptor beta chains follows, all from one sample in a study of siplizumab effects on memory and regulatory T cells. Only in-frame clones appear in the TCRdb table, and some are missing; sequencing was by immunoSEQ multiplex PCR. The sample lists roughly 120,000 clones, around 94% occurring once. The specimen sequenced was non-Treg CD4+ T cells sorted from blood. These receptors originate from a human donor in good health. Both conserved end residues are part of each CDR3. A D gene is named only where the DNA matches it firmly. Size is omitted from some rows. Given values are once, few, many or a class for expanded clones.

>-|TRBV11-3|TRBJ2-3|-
CASSVRFGVGTDTQYF
TGTGCCAGCAGCGTTAGATTTGGGGTTGGCACAGATACGCAGTATTTT
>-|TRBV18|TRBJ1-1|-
CASSLHMNTEAFF
TGTGCCAGCTCACTTCACATGAACACTGAAGCTTTCTTT
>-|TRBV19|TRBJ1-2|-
CASSRETVNYGYTF
TGTGCCAGTAGTCGGGAGACCGTGAACTATGGCTACACCTTC
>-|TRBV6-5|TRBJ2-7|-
CASSRNRDNEQYF
TGTGCCAGCAGCCGTAACCGGGACAACGAGCAGTACTTC
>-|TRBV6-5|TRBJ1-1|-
CASSHQVGGSTEAFF
TGTGCCAGCAGCCACCAGGTGGGGGGGTCCACTGAAGCTTTCTTT
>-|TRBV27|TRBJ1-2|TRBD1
CASSYSGGARGYTF
TGTGCCAGCAGTTATTCAGGGGGCGCGCGGGGCTACACCTTC
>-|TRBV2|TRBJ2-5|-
CASSEGVAQETQYF
TGTGCCAGCAGTGAAGGGGTAGCCCAAGAGACCCAGTACTTC
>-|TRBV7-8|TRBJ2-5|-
CASSPDSVQYF
TGTGCCAGCAGCCCAGACAGTGTCCAGTACTTC
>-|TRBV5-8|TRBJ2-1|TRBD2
CASSTLPGLATDNEQFF
TGTGCCAGCAGCACTCTCCCGGGACTAGCGACCGACAATGAGCAGTTCTTC
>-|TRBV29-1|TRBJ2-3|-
CSAEGRRMSTDTQYF
TGCAGCGCCGAGGGTAGGAGGATGAGCACAGATACGCAGTATTTT
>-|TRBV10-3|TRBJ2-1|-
CAISEGNVRYNEQFF
TGTGCCATCAGTGAAGGAAACGTTAGGTACAATGAGCAGTTCTTC
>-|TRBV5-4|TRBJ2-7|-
CASSLAQGGPVSEQYF
TGTGCCAGCAGCTTGGCCCAGGGGGGGCCGGTGTCCGAGCAGTACTTC
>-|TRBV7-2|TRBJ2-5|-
CASSLGDTGPRTQYF
TGTGCCAGCAGCTTAGGGGACACGGGACCTAGGACCCAGTACTTC
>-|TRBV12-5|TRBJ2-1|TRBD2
CASGLLAGSFNEQFF
TGTGCTAGTGGTTTACTAGCGGGGTCTTTCAATGAGCAGTTCTTC
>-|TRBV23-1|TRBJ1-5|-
CASSRADLSQHF
TGCGCCAGCAGCCGGGCCGACCTCTCCCAGCATTTT
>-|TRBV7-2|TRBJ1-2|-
CASSYPGVGYGYTF
TGTGCCAGCAGTTATCCGGGAGTCGGCTATGGCTACACCTTC
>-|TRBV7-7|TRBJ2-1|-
CASSSRTRTDEQFF
TGTGCCAGCAGCTCCCGGACCAGAACCGATGAGCAGTTCTTC
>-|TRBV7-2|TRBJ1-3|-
CASSPPYSGNTIYF
TGTGCCAGCAGCCCACCCTACTCTGGAAACACCATATATTTT
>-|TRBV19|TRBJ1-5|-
CASSINTRLRDFYSNQPQHF
TGTGCCAGTAGTATAAATACGCGGTTACGGGACTTCTATAGCAATCAGCCCCAGCATTTT
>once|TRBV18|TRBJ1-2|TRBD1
CASSPDGQGGLYGYTF
TGTGCCAGCTCACCAGACGGCCAGGGGGGCCTCTATGGCTACACCTTC
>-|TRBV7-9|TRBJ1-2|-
CASSMIEGYTF
TGTGCCAGCAGCATGATAGAGGGCTACACCTTC